These 17 T cell receptor beta chains were all obtained from the same sample, sequenced in a study of siplizumab effects on memory and regulatory T cells. This table comes from immunoSEQ multiplex PCR, and its TCRdb copy is limited to in-frame clones, with some not included. The data contain roughly 100,000 clones, around 93% of them singletons. The specimen sequenced was CD4+ T cells sorted from blood. Receptors originate from a human donor in good health.

This chain joins TRBV6-5 and TRBJ2-7; 8 positions agree with TRBD2. The CDR3 covers 14 residues. V shed 0 bases, J shed 3 bases, and the junction held 1 base outside the gene matches. Germline V gene lookup returns CDR1 MNHEY and CDR2 SVGAGI. CDR3: CASSYSGTSYEQYF. DNA for the CDR3: TGTGCCAGCAGTTACTCCGGGACTAGCTACGAGCAGTACTTC.

The chain joins TRBV6-5 to TRBJ2-7; D may be TRBD1 (6 bases). The V gene lost 6 bases and the J gene lost 0 bases, with 15 bases spanning the gap. This CDR3 region has 15 residues. The germline CDR1 and CDR2 sequences are MNHEY and SVGAGI. CDR3 region: CASSRTGSSSYEQYF. The DNA of the CDR3 is TGTGCCAGCAGCCGTACAGGGTCAAGCTCCTACGAGCAGTACTTC.

The V call is TRBV7-9, the J call TRBJ2-2; tentative D call: TRBD2 (6 bases). Per germline, CDR1 SEHNR and CDR2 FQNEAQ (reference sequence). CDR3 length: 15 residues. Deletions cut 2 bases from V and 5 bases from J, with 12 bases between. CDR3 bases: TGTGCCAGCAGCTTAAGGGAGGCAGGAACCGGGGAGCTGTTTTTT. Translation gives CASSLREAGTGELFF.

This chain uses TRBV4-1 with TRBJ2-1; 10 bases are shared with TRBD2. CDR3 length: 17 residues. V gave up 1 base and J gave up 7 bases; unmatched junction bases: 10. The germline V gene encodes CDR1 MGHRA and CDR2 YSYEKL. This CDR3 reads CASSQARLAGARNEQFF. CDR3 coding DNA: TGCGCCAGCAGCCAAGCCCGGCTAGCGGGAGCCCGGAATGAGCAGTTCTTC.

This chain links TRBV7-9 with TRBJ2-1; tentative D call: TRBD1 (5 bases). Germline V gives CDR1 SEHNR, CDR2 FQNEAQ (reference sequence). Trimming stripped 5 bases from V and 8 bases from J, with 16 bases between. The CDR3 runs 14 residues. The CDR3 here is CASSPPPGMYEQFF. The DNA for the CDR3 is TGTGCCAGCAGCCCCCCCCCAGGGATGTATGAGCAGTTCTTC.

The chain uses TRBV7-7 and TRBJ1-6; D not resolved. The CDR3 is made up of 14 amino acids. Germline values: CDR1 SSHAT, CDR2 FNYEAQ (reference sequence). CDR3: CASRVVRWNSPLHF. CDR3 sequence (DNA): TGTGCTAGCCGCGTAGTACGTTGGAATTCACCCCTCCACTTT. Complete variable domain (other parts from reference TRBV7-7 and TRBJ1-6): GAGVSQSPRYKVTKRGQDVTLRCDPISSHATLYWYQQALGQGPEFLTYFNYEAQPDKSGLPSDRFSAERPEGSISTLTIQRTEQRDSAMYRCASRVVRWNSPLHFGNGTRLTVT.

This chain uses TRBV5-6 with TRBJ1-2; 7 nucleotides agree with TRBD1. The CDR3 runs 14 residues. CDR1 SGHDT and CDR2 YYEEEE come from the germline V gene. V was pared by 6 bases and J by 0 bases, with 5 bases of the junction left unmatched. The DNA for the CDR3 is TGTGCCAGCACCTACAGGGGTTCTAACTATGGCTACACCTTC. This sequence encodes CASTYRGSNYGYTF.

V usage is TRBV29-1 and J usage is TRBJ2-1; 7 bases fit TRBD2. CDR1 and CDR2 from the germline V gene are SQVTM and ANQGSEA. The CDR3 totals 13 residues. Trimming at V came to 6 bases and at J to 7 bases, leaving 9 bases not matched to a gene. DNA of the CDR3: TGCAGCGTGACGGGGGGAGGGATGAATGAGCAGTTCTTC. Encoded protein: CSVTGGGMNEQFF.

V usage is TRBV4-1 and J usage is TRBJ2-1; the match to TRBD2 covers 10 bases. V dropped 1 base and J dropped 5; count of bases not matched to a gene: 5. This CDR3 region has 16 residues. Germline CDR1 is MGHRA and CDR2 is YSYEKL. Here the CDR3 reads CASSQGLAGENNEQFF. The CDR3 DNA follows: TGCGCCAGCAGCCAAGGGCTAGCGGGGGAAAACAATGAGCAGTTCTTC.

The chain carries TRBV19 and TRBJ2-6; D gene uncertain. This CDR3 contains 13 residues. Germline lookup yields CDR1 LNHDA and CDR2 SQIVND (reference sequence). Trimming pared 10 bases from V and 4 bases from J, leaving 11 bases between. The CDR3 nucleotides read TGTGCCACCCGCCCCGCGGGGGCCAACGTCCTGACTTTC. Its protein product is CATRPAGANVLTF.

The rearrangement uses TRBV12-5 and TRBJ2-6; possible D gene TRBD1, 5 bases. Germline loops: CDR1 LGHNT, CDR2 FRNRAP. CDR3 length: 18 amino acids. V was cut by 4 bases and J by 5 bases, with 21 bases left in between. CDR3 nucleotides: TGTGCTAGTGGTTCTAACCATGCAGGACAAAGTCGGGCCAACGTCCTGACTTTC. Protein: CASGSNHAGQSRANVLTF.

The chain links TRBV30 to TRBJ2-4, with a weak D call TRBD1 (6 bases). Germline V CDR1 and CDR2: GTSNPN, SVGIG (reference sequence). The V end was cut by 2 bases, the J end by 0 bases, with 11 bases between. The CDR3 is 15 amino acids. The CDR3 region is CAWSRQVLAKNIQYF. In DNA form, the CDR3 reads TGTGCCTGGAGTCGACAGGTCCTAGCCAAAAACATTCAGTACTTC.

The V gene is TRBV6-6, the J gene TRBJ1-2; D call uncertain. V shed 2 bases and J shed 7 bases, with 11 bases lying between them. Germline V CDR1 and CDR2: MNHNY, SVGAGI (reference sequence). The CDR3 loop spans 13 amino acids. The CDR3 region has the DNA TGTGCCAGCAGTTACCCCCTCGGCCCTGGCTACACCTTC. Translation gives CASSYPLGPGYTF.

In DNA form, the CDR3 reads TGTGCCAGCTCACCAGGAGGGACTGGAAACACCATATATTTT. Protein: CASSPGGTGNTIYF. V and J are TRBV18 and TRBJ1-3, with D hard to call. The CDR3 runs to 14 residues. Per germline, CDR1 KGHSH and CDR2 LQKENI. The ends were cut back, 2 bases at V and 2 bases at J, with 7 bases in the middle.

V is TRBV19 and J is TRBJ2-4; maybe TRBD2 (5 bases). CDR3 size: 15 residues. The ends were cut back, 7 bases at V and 2 bases at J, with 15 bases in the middle. Germline V CDR1 and CDR2: LNHDA, SQIVND (reference sequence). This CDR3 is CASKIALGSKNIQYF. In DNA, the CDR3 is TGTGCCAGTAAAATAGCGTTGGGGTCCAAAAACATTCAGTACTTC.

This clone has just one count. The chain has TRBV9 and TRBJ2-1; D tentatively fits TRBD1 or TRBD2 (5 bases each). The CDR3 sequence is 12 residues long. The V gene's germline CDR1 is SGDLS and CDR2 YYNGEE. V lost 4 bases to trimming and J lost 7 bases, with 9 bases between them. The CDR3 DNA sequence: TGTGCCAGCAGCCGGGGACGTAATGAGCAGTTCTTC. This translates into CASSRGRNEQFF.

The rearrangement uses TRBV2 and TRBJ1-4; a possible D gene is TRBD1 (5 bases). This CDR3 is built from 15 residues. Germline V CDR1 and CDR2: SNHLY, FYNNEI. Trimming cost V 6 bases and J 4 bases, with 15 bases left between them. CDR3 in DNA: TGTGCCAGCAGGGACGTAGACAGCCGTAATGAAAAACTGTTTTTT. It encodes CASRDVDSRNEKLFF.